This T cell receptor beta chain was recovered during a study of shared clonotypes between healthy human individuals. Study results and limitations: The donor pool, a small one, limited the genetic and exposure-history diversity represented.

Here immunoSEQ multiplex PCR was the method, and the copy in TCRdb shows in-frame clones only, minus some. The data contain under 1,100,000 clones, around three quarters of them seen just once; the ten biggest clones take up under 0.8%. Turning to this clone: What it recognizes is unknown.

The sequenced sample was memory CD4+ T cells from PBMCs. Subset described: CD45RA-negative fraction. The sequence was obtained from a man aged 18 to 29 in good health. Some clones in this sample may be carry-over from other donors' samples.

The DNA of the CDR3 is TGTGCCAGCAGCCAAGAGGGCGGCGTTGGTCGTCTAGCGGGGCCCGGCACAGATACGCAGTATTTT. This encodes CASSQEGGVGRLAGPGTDTQYF. The V and J genes are TRBV4-2 and TRBJ2-3; 9 bases fit TRBD2. The CDR3 spans 22 residues. Germline lookup yields CDR1 LGHNA and CDR2 YNFKEQ. Germline trimming cut 0 bases from V and 1 base from J; bases unmatched to any gene: 20.